The 17 T cell receptor beta chains below come from one sample, sequenced in a study of blood T cell repertoires in COVID-19. Generated by immunoSEQ multiplex PCR, the TCRdb table keeps only in-frame clones and is missing some. This table has 230,000 or so clones, roughly 89% appearing once. The specimen was peripheral blood. Receptors were obtained from a woman in her thirties or forties who had recovered from COVID-19.

The V call is TRBV6-1, the J call TRBJ2-7, with D uncertain. The V gene's germline CDR1 is MNHNS and CDR2 SASEGT. The V and J ends lost 2 bases and 0 bases respectively, with 5 bases between them. The CDR3 runs 13 residues. CDR3 sequence (DNA): TGTGCCAGCAGTGAACTTCCCTCCTACGAGCAGTACTTC. Translated: CASSELPSYEQYF.

There are a few counts of this clone. The V call is TRBV7-9, the J call TRBJ1-5; the D is unclear. The germline CDR1 and CDR2 sequences are SEHNR and FQNEAQ (reference sequence). CDR3 size: 14 residues. The V and J ends lost 5 bases and 6 bases respectively, with 14 bases between them. The CDR3 nucleotides read TGTGCCAGCAGCCATAATGAGGACTCTCAGCCCCAGCATTTT. Its protein is CASSHNEDSQPQHF.

The chain employs TRBV7-6 and TRBJ2-5; 8 nucleotides line up with TRBD1. Germline CDR1 reads SGHVS; CDR2 reads FNYEAQ. With V trimmed by 1 base and J by 0 bases, 7 bases remained unmatched. The CDR3 extends over 17 amino acids. In nucleotides, the CDR3 is TGTGCCAGCAGCTTAGAGGTGGACAGGGCCTACCAAGAGACCCAGTACTTC. This gives the protein CASSLEVDRAYQETQYF.

The chain joins TRBV2 to TRBJ1-3; weak D call: TRBD1 (5 bases). V was cut by 7 bases and J by 2 bases, with 18 bases left in between. The CDR3 runs to 16 residues. The germline V gene encodes CDR1 SNHLY and CDR2 FYNNEI. The CDR3, as DNA: TGTGCCAGCACCTTGGACGGGGGGGAAACTGGAAACACCATATATTTT. Amino acid sequence: CASTLDGGETGNTIYF.

This clone was counted a few times. The CDR3 reads CASSPLSGGDTQYF. The CDR3 nucleotides read TGTGCCAGCAGCCCCTTGAGCGGGGGGGATACGCAGTATTTT. V is TRBV9 and J is TRBJ2-3; 9 nucleotides agree with TRBD2. V was clipped by 4 bases and J by 6 bases; unmatched bases: 6. There are 14 residues in the CDR3. In germline, CDR1 is SGDLS, CDR2 YYNGEE.

This CDR3 is CASSLETGVGNSPLHF. DNA of the CDR3: TGTGCCAGCAGCTTAGAAACCGGGGTCGGAAATTCACCCCTCCACTTT. V is TRBV7-2 and J is TRBJ1-6; D is unresolved. Trimming removed 1 base at V and 7 bases at J, with 14 bases between. From germline, CDR1 is SGHTA and CDR2 FQGNSA. The CDR3 extends over 16 amino acids.

V gene TRBV7-6 combines with J gene TRBJ2-1, with TRBD1 identical over 8 bases. The germline gives CDR1 SGHVS, CDR2 FNYEAQ. This CDR3 has 14 amino acids. The ends lost 7 bases at V and 3 bases at J; junction bases unmatched: 5. The CDR3 nucleotides read TGTGCCAGCACGGACAGGGAACTCTACAATGAGCAGTTCTTC. Protein product: CASTDRELYNEQFF. Full variable domain (remainder filled in from reference TRBV7-6 and TRBJ2-1): GAGVSQSPRYKVTKRGQDVALRCDPISGHVSLYWYRQALGQGPEFLTYFNYEAQQDKSGLPNDRFSAERPEGSISTLTIQRTEQRDSAMYRCASTDRELYNEQFFGPGTRLTVL.

The J gene is TRBJ2-3, the V gene TRBV19; a weak D match, TRBD1 (6 bases). Trimming took off 3 bases at V and 0 bases at J, with 13 bases between the two ends. The V gene's germline CDR1 is LNHDA and CDR2 SQIVND (reference sequence). The CDR3 contains 16 residues. The CDR3 protein is CASSIQLGHSTDTQYF. In DNA, the CDR3 is TGTGCCAGTAGTATTCAGCTGGGACACAGCACAGATACGCAGTATTTT.

The rearrangement links TRBV3-1 (or the pseudogene TRBV3-2) to TRBJ2-5; perhaps TRBD2 as D (5 bases). Trimming shortened V by 4 bases and J by 4 bases, and 10 bases separated the two germline ends. The CDR3 runs 13 residues. Per the germline V gene, CDR1 is LGHDT and CDR2 is YNNKEL (reference sequence). The CDR3 region has the DNA TGTGCCAGCAGCCCTCGCGGACTAGAGACCCAGTACTTC. Its translation is CASSPRGLETQYF.

The V gene is TRBV7-9, the J gene TRBJ1-5; D gene uncertain. This CDR3 spans 14 amino acids. Per germline, CDR1 SEHNR and CDR2 FQNEAQ (reference sequence). The germline V and J ends were trimmed by 4 bases and 6 bases, with 13 bases remaining between them. CDR3 DNA sequence: TGTGCCAGCAGCTCGGACGAGGGTGGTCAGCCCCAGCATTTT. Translating gives CASSSDEGGQPQHF.

The chain couples TRBV24-1 to TRBJ1-2; D call uncertain. The length of the CDR3 is 12 residues. Trimming removed 9 bases from V and 7 bases from J, with 14 bases in between. Per the germline V gene, CDR1 is KGHDR and CDR2 is SFDVKD. The CDR3 coding sequence is TGTGCCACCGGAGAAGAGGGTTTTGGCTACACCTTC. Its translation: CATGEEGFGYTF.

The CDR3 region is CAWSAATGRSPLHF. In nucleotides, the CDR3 is TGTGCCTGGAGTGCGGCAACAGGGCGTTCACCCCTCCACTTT. V gene TRBV30 combines with J gene TRBJ1-6; D may be TRBD1 (6 bases). The CDR3 contains 14 residues. CDR1 is GTSNPN, CDR2 SVGIG, per germline (reference sequence). V dropped 1 base and J dropped 9 bases, with 13 bases sitting between them.

This clone has just one count. The chain links TRBV6-2 or TRBV6-3 to TRBJ1-5; D is unresolved. The V gene's germline CDR1 is MNHEY and CDR2 SVGEGT. V was shortened by 6 bases and J by 6 bases, with 12 bases between the two germline ends. The CDR3 covers 13 residues. The CDR3 reads CASSSTRGQPQHF. CDR3 DNA: TGTGCCAGCAGCTCAACCCGGGGTCAGCCCCAGCATTTT.

The V and J genes are TRBV5-1 and TRBJ2-7; possibly TRBD1 for D (5 bases). The V gene lost 5 bases and the J gene lost 2 bases, with 17 bases spanning the gap. The germline V gene encodes CDR1 SGHRS and CDR2 YFSETQ. This CDR3 has 15 residues. CDR3 sequence (DNA): TGCGCCAGCAGTTACCTGGTGGGGCCGACCTACGAGCAGTACTTC. Its translation: CASSYLVGPTYEQYF. Using reference TRBV5-1 and TRBJ2-7 for the parts outside the CDR3, the full variable domain is KAGVTQTPRYLIKTRGQQVTLSCSPISGHRSVSWYQQTPGQGLQFLFEYFSETQRNKGNFPGRFSGRQFSNSRSEMNVSTLELGDSALYLCASSYLVGPTYEQYFGPGTRLTVT.

The chain is built from TRBV21-1 and TRBJ2-7; the D segment call TRBD2 is taken from the table without a DNA check. TRBV21-1 is listed as a pseudogene. This CDR3 spans 23 amino acids. The CDR3 nucleotides are TGTGCCAGCAGCAAATCTTCGGAGGTGCAACTGTACCGGGATCTAGCGAAATTCGACGAGCAGTACGTC. Its protein is CASSKSSEVQLYRDLAKFDEQYV.

The rearrangement joins TRBV10-3 to TRBJ2-7, with D tentatively TRBD2 (5 bases). V lost 0 bases to trimming and J lost 2 bases, with 17 bases between them. CDR3 length: 17 amino acids. CDR1 is ENHRY, CDR2 SYGVKD, per germline. This chain's CDR3 is CAISESVGRARPYEQYF. The CDR3 DNA reads as TGTGCCATCAGTGAGTCGGTCGGGCGGGCCAGGCCCTACGAGCAGTACTTC.

CDR3 protein: CAIRLAGGPGEQFF. The CDR3 DNA is TGTGCCATCAGACTAGCGGGGGGGCCGGGTGAGCAGTTCTTC. The rearrangement uses TRBV10-3 and TRBJ2-1; 13 bases match TRBD2. The germline CDR1 and CDR2 sequences are ENHRY and SYGVKD. The CDR3 length is 14 residues. V was pared by 6 bases and J by 9 bases, with 5 bases of the junction left unmatched.